This entry is about one TCR beta chain. This specimen belongs to a study of blood T cell repertoires in COVID-19. In the authors' workflow: Scientists estimated how many nucleated cells there were by amplifying reference gene primers. Using immunoSEQ multiplex PCR, the repertoire was profiled, and TCRdb retains in-frame clones only, with some absent. V and J calls and clone size are given by that table; D and trimming were obtained from the DNA. The sample yields 27,000 or so clones, 82% seen once. Germline CDR1 reads SGDLS; CDR2 reads YYNGEE. The CDR3 covers 14 residues. V gave up 4 bases and J gave up 4 bases; unmatched junction bases: 5.

The TCR comes from an elderly man with active or convalescent COVID-19. The V and J genes are TRBV9 and TRBJ2-7; 10 bases agree with TRBD1. Sample: peripheral blood. The CDR3 region is CASSTDRGWYEQYF. Here the CDR3 DNA reads TGTGCCAGCAGCACGGACAGGGGGTGGTACGAGCAGTACTTC.